This TCR beta chain was captured in a study of blood T cell repertoires in COVID-19. Overall study context: T cells, B-cell-depleted T cells, or PBMCs provided the cDNA or gDNA that served as material.

In the original processing: Estimation of nucleated cell counts relied on the amplification of reference gene primers. Assay: immunoSEQ multiplex PCR; the TCRdb copy retains only in-frame clones and omits some. That table supplies the V and J calls and clone size; D and trimming were determined from the DNA. The repertoire holds about 20,000 clones, with more than 85% as singletons. The V and J ends lost 2 bases and 8 bases respectively, with 21 bases between them. The germline CDR1 and CDR2 sequences are MGHRA and YSYEKL. The CDR3 loop spans 17 amino acids. This receptor was identified in a woman in her sixties or seventies with active COVID-19. Sequenced sample: peripheral blood. V and J are TRBV4-1 and TRBJ1-4; no definite D call. CDR3 sequence (DNA): TGCGCCAGCAGCCAAAGGCTCTTCGGGTTGATAAAGGAAAAACTGTTTTTT. It codes for CASSQRLFGLIKEKLFF.